This T cell receptor beta chain derives from a study of CD8 T cells in ankylosing spondylitis (dated by TCRdb to the late 2010s). About the study as a whole: T cell receptor beta repertoires were profiled in healthy donors and ankylosing spondylitis patients so that disease-linked TCR variants could be found. The whole study cohort included some 100 healthy donors and about two dozen ankylosing spondylitis patients. Samples of peripheral blood were taken, and for ankylosing spondylitis patients, synovial fluid was collected as well.

What the authors observed across the whole study: The disease-linked clones were reported to be significantly enriched in matched synovial fluid samples from ankylosing spondylitis patients. A CD8+ phenotype was shown by the disease-linked clones, which were found at relatively low frequencies in peripheral blood. A TCR beta motif of about eight highly homologous amino acid variants appeared characteristic of blood from ankylosing spondylitis patients. Some of the motif variants had been reported before in the synovial fluid and blood of reactive arthritis patients, a finding that suggests common disease-initiation mechanisms.

The reads were generated on an Illumina HiSeq 2500. Quantitative 5'-RACE with molecular barcodes was the method used to prepare the TCR beta libraries. In the authors' own workflow: Disease-linked TCR variants were identified with a new computational method built on a probabilistic model of VDJ rearrangement. Clones were called with MiXCR by TCRdb after fastp trimmed the public reads at Q25, and only in-frame beta chains were retained. Rows merge per CDR3 protein into single entries with the most common DNA and genes. For this entry, the V and J calls and clone size follow TCRdb and not the study's own pipeline. The sample table holds a few hundred thousand distinct CDR3 sequences, of which roughly 10% were seen once. Together, the top ten hold approximately 20% of the sample. The table lists this clonotype with many counts. Its antigen is not yet known. No quality values exist for individual bases; no much larger clone is one base distant.

Trimming leaves V shorter by 5 bases and J shorter by 1 base, with the junction holding 10 bases beyond the gene matches. The CDR3 goes from the cysteine to the phenylalanine over 16 residues. Just CDR3 DNA is preserved here, 48 bases in frame from base 1. This sequence originates from a male donor with ankylosing spondylitis or in good health (not recorded which). The rearrangement joined TRBV12-3 or TRBV12-4 to TRBJ1-2; 7 nucleotides in the junction match TRBD1. The source material was blood, either unsorted or a sorted T cell fraction (not recorded which). Here the CDR3 is given as CASSGRRGQINYGYTF. The sequenced DNA is TGTGCCAGCAGTGGACGGAGGGGACAGATTAACTATGGCTACACCTTC.